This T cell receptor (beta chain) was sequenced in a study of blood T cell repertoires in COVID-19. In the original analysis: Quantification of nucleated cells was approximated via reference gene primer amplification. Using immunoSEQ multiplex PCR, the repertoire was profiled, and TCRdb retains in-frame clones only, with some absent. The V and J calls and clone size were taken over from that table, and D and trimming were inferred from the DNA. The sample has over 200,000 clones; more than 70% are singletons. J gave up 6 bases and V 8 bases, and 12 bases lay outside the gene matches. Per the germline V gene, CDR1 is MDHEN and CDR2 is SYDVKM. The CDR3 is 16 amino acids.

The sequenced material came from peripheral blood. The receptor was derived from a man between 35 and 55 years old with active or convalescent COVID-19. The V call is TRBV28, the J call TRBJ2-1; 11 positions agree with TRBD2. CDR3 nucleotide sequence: TGTGCCAGCTACCCCGCTATAGCGGGAGGGCCCAATGAGCAGTTCTTC. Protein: CASYPAIAGGPNEQFF.